Below are 23 T cell receptor beta chains sequenced from a single sample in a study of blood T cell repertoires in COVID-19. Sequencing used immunoSEQ multiplex PCR; TCRdb keeps in-frame clones, though not all of them. The sample includes fewer than 400,000 clones, 70% to 90% seen only once; the top ten take under 2.5%. The sample taken for sequencing was PBMCs or T cells enriched from blood (not recorded which). The origin of the receptors is a man aged 25-40 years who had recovered from COVID-19.

V is TRBV19 and J is TRBJ1-3; 7 nucleotides match TRBD1. Trimming took 6 bases from V and 7 from J; bases not matched to a gene: 9. CDR3 length: 14 residues. Germline CDR1 LNHDA, CDR2 SQIVND (reference sequence). The CDR3 spells CASSPQGHSNTIYF. The CDR3 DNA sequence: TGTGCCAGTAGCCCACAGGGGCATTCGAACACCATATATTTT.

The chain employs TRBV7-9 and TRBJ1-2, with 12 bases identical to TRBD1. The germline V gene has CDR1 SEHNR and CDR2 FQNEAQ (reference sequence). V lost 4 bases, J lost 2 bases, and 11 bases stayed unmatched. The CDR3 runs 18 residues. Here the CDR3 reads CASSSAWDRGPLNYGYTF. The CDR3 coding sequence is TGTGCCAGCAGCTCAGCCTGGGACAGGGGGCCCTTAAACTATGGCTACACCTTC.

This rearrangement joins TRBV7-9 to TRBJ1-2, with D possibly matching TRBD1 (5 bases). Germline CDR1 SEHNR, CDR2 FQNEAQ (reference sequence). This CDR3 is built from 14 residues. V gave up 0 bases and J gave up 3 bases, with 8 bases separating them. The CDR3 reads CASSLAGDYYGYTF. The CDR3 DNA is TGTGCCAGCAGCTTAGCGGGGGACTACTATGGCTACACCTTC.

The chain uses TRBV4-1 and TRBJ1-3, with D possibly being TRBD1 (6 bases). With 5 bases removed from V and 4 bases from J, the gap between germline ends came to 15 bases. CDR3 size: 15 residues. Germline V gene lookup returns CDR1 MGHRA and CDR2 YSYEKL. CDR3 protein: CASSWNPGVGNTIYF. Written as DNA, the CDR3 is TGCGCCAGCAGCTGGAACCCAGGGGTCGGAAACACCATATATTTT.

The genes are TRBV29-1 and TRBJ2-3; tentative D call: TRBD1 (6 bases). The CDR3 totals 13 residues. Germline V gene data show CDR1 as SQVTM and CDR2 as ANQGSEA. The V and J ends lost 4 bases and 3 bases respectively, with 11 bases between them. As DNA, the CDR3 is TGCAGCGTTGGTCAGGGGCAGACAGATACGCAGTATTTT. This encodes CSVGQGQTDTQYF.

CDR3 sequence (DNA): TGCGCCAGCAGCTTGCGGGGAGACACTGAAGCTTTCTTT. Amino acid sequence: CASSLRGDTEAFF. The chain couples TRBV10-2 to TRBJ1-1; no definite D call. The CDR3 runs 13 residues. Between the trimmed V and J ends, which lost 6 bases and 3 bases, there was a span of 11 bases. From germline, CDR1 is WSHSY and CDR2 SAAADI.

The chain employs TRBV27 and TRBJ2-4; 8 positions match TRBD1. This CDR3 comprises 17 residues. From germline, CDR1 is MNHEY and CDR2 SMNVEV (reference sequence). V was clipped by 6 bases and J by 0 bases; unmatched bases: 10. The DNA of the CDR3 is TGTGCCAGCAGGGGGCAGGGGGCCCTACTAGCCAAAAACATTCAGTACTTC. Amino acids: CASRGQGALLAKNIQYF.

This clone appeared a single time. J is TRBJ2-1 and V is TRBV27; 7 bases agree with TRBD2. Looked up from germline, CDR1 is MNHEY and CDR2 is SMNVEV (reference sequence). J lost 14 bases, V lost 0 bases, and 7 bases had no gene match. The length of the CDR3 is 13 residues. CDR3 nucleotide sequence: TGTGCCAGCAGTTTATCGGGGAGGGACGGTGAGTTCTTC. Protein: CASSLSGRDGEFF.

J is TRBJ2-1 and V is TRBV19; 11 nucleotides align to TRBD2. CDR1 is LNHDA and CDR2 is SQIVND in the germline V gene (reference sequence). This CDR3 has 16 residues. Trimming cost V 10 bases and J 0 bases; bases outside gene matches: 8. CDR3 sequence reads: CATDSGGAPSYNEQFF. CDR3 nucleotides: TGTGCCACCGATAGCGGGGGGGCCCCCTCCTACAATGAGCAGTTCTTC.

This clone was detected only once. V usage is TRBV14 and J usage is TRBJ1-2; a weak D match, TRBD1 (6 bases). V lost 2 bases to trimming and J lost 3 bases, with 10 bases between them. This CDR3 has 14 residues. Germline V CDR1 and CDR2: SGHDN, FVKESK. The CDR3 region has the DNA TGTGCCAGCAGCCAACAGGACAGCCACTATGGCTACACCTTC. This sequence encodes CASSQQDSHYGYTF. Full variable domain (rest looked up from reference TRBV14 and TRBJ1-2): EAGVTQFPSHSVIEKGQTVTLRCDPISGHDNLYWYRRVMGKEIKFLLHFVKESKQDESGMPNNRFLAERTGGTYSTLKVQPAELEDSGVYFCASSQQDSHYGYTFGSGTRLTVV.

The rearrangement uses TRBV6-5 and TRBJ1-2; 8 bases align to TRBD1. The CDR3 is 15 amino acids. Per germline, CDR1 MNHEY and CDR2 SVGAGI. The junction had 5 bases not matched to a gene; V was cut back by 1 base and J by 4 bases. CDR3: CASSYLGQVSYGYTF. The CDR3 region has the DNA TGTGCCAGCAGTTACTTGGGACAGGTCTCCTATGGCTACACCTTC.

This clone was seen a handful of times. The chain has TRBV29-1 and TRBJ2-7; TRBD1 matches at 8 bases. The CDR3 has 11 residues. The germline CDR1 and CDR2 sequences are SQVTM and ANQGSEA. The V and J ends lost 3 bases and 6 bases, in that order; junction bases with no gene match: 1. The CDR3, as DNA: TGCAGCGTTGAGACAGGGGTCGAGCAGTACTTC. It encodes CSVETGVEQYF.

The gene calls are TRBV5-4 and TRBJ2-1; 7 nucleotides line up with TRBD2. The V gene end was trimmed by 0 bases and the J gene end by 5 bases; junction bases not matched to a gene: 5. The CDR3 consists of 15 residues. Germline V gene sequence: CDR1 SGHNT, CDR2 YYREEE (reference sequence). The CDR3 loop is CASSLAASGHNEQFF. The CDR3 nucleotides are TGTGCCAGCAGCTTGGCGGCTAGCGGACACAATGAGCAGTTCTTC.

The chain recombines TRBV10-2 with TRBJ2-5; 7 nucleotides line up with TRBD1. Per the germline V gene, CDR1 is WSHSY and CDR2 is SAAADI. The CDR3 is 14 residues long. V was clipped by 0 bases and J by 5 bases; unmatched bases: 3. The CDR3 DNA reads as TGCGCCAGCAGTGAGTCGGGCAGGGGGGAGACCCAGTACTTC. Encoded protein: CASSESGRGETQYF.

The chain has TRBV7-2 and TRBJ1-2; unclear D gene. V was shortened by 5 bases and J by 1 base, with 5 bases between the two germline ends. The CDR3 extends over 12 amino acids. Germline CDR1 is SGHTA and CDR2 is FQGNSA. The CDR3 is CASSPFNYGYTF. The CDR3 DNA reads as TGTGCCAGCAGCCCCTTTAACTATGGCTACACCTTC.

In its sample, this clone was seen once. The rearrangement links TRBV15 to TRBJ2-5; TRBD2 matches 9 bases. The CDR3 is 14 amino acids. Germline-derived CDR1 and CDR2 are LNHNV and YYDKDF (reference sequence). Trimming removed 9 bases from V and 4 bases from J; junction bases left unmatched: 9. Here the CDR3 DNA reads TGTGCCACGAAATTAGCGGGGGCGGGAGAGACCCAGTACTTC. Amino acids: CATKLAGAGETQYF. Full variable domain (outside the CDR3, taken from reference TRBV15 and TRBJ2-5): DAMVIQNPRYQVTQFGKPVTLSCSQTLNHNVMYWYQQKSSQAPKLLFHYYDKDFNNEADTPDNFQSRRPNTSFCFLDIRSPGLGDTAMYLCATKLAGAGETQYFGPGTRLLVL.

This clone was picked up one time. J is TRBJ2-2 and V is TRBV5-1; 11 positions agree with TRBD2. CDR1 SGHRS and CDR2 YFSETQ come from the germline V gene. The J segment lost 6 bases and the V segment lost 4 bases, leaving 11 bases of the junction unmatched. CDR3 length: 17 amino acids. The CDR3 DNA is TGCGCCAGCAGCGGCGGGACTAGCGGAGTCATTCCCGGGGAGCTGTTTTTT. This translates into CASSGGTSGVIPGELFF.

This sequence joins TRBV5-1 and TRBJ2-3; 12 bases match TRBD1. The CDR3 totals 15 residues. V lost 4 bases and J lost 8; bases outside the gene matches: 8. Germline values: CDR1 SGHRS, CDR2 YFSETQ. The CDR3 DNA is TGCGCCAGCAGCCCCGGGACAGGGGGCTTTGGTACGCAGTATTTT. Translating gives CASSPGTGGFGTQYF.

The rearrangement links TRBV15 to TRBJ1-6; D is possibly TRBD1 (6 bases). Germline CDR1 and CDR2: LNHNV and YYDKDF (reference sequence). Trimming took 4 bases from V and 7 from J, leaving 17 bases between them. This CDR3 region has 16 residues. The CDR3 sequence is CATSKGGAAGNSPLHF. DNA of the CDR3: TGTGCCACCAGCAAAGGGGGGGCAGCCGGGAATTCACCCCTCCACTTT.

The rearrangement uses TRBV13 and TRBJ1-2; TRBD1 matches at 9 bases. The CDR3 consists of 16 residues. Germline V gene sequence: CDR1 PRHDT, CDR2 FYEKMQ (reference sequence). V was pared by 3 bases and J by 6 bases, with 11 bases of the junction left unmatched. The CDR3 sequence: CASSLGTGTMLNGYTF. CDR3 bases: TGTGCCAGCAGCTTGGGGACAGGGACTATGCTAAATGGCTACACCTTC.

J is TRBJ2-5 and V is TRBV4-3, with 15 positions matching TRBD2. CDR3 length equals 19 residues. With V trimmed by 0 bases and J by 5 bases, 10 bases remained unmatched. Germline values: CDR1 LGHNA, CDR2 YSLEER. The CDR3 DNA sequence: TGCGCCAGCAGCCAAGATTTTTGGACTAGCGGGGGGGCCGAGGAGACCCAGTACTTC. Its protein product is CASSQDFWTSGGAEETQYF.

This chain links TRBV21-1 with TRBJ1-2; the table's D gene call, TRBD1, was not cross checked with the DNA. TRBV21-1 is an annotated pseudogene. The CDR3 length is 17 residues. CDR3 in DNA: TGTGCCAGCAGCAAAGGCCGGACATATTTAGCTAACTATGGCTACACCTTC. Translation: CASSKGRTYLANYGYTF.

This chain uses TRBV7-2 with TRBJ1-3; TRBD1 is a possible D gene (6 bases). The CDR3 totals 15 residues. The germline V gene encodes CDR1 SGHTA and CDR2 FQGNSA. Deletions cut 5 bases from V and 0 bases from J, with 11 bases between. In DNA form, the CDR3 reads TGTGCCAGCAGCCCACAGGGAAACTCTGGAAACACCATATATTTT. It encodes CASSPQGNSGNTIYF.